The sequence of this T cell receptor (beta chain) was determined in a study of OX40 agonist ivuxolimab in advanced cancers. Looking at the study overall: Aged roughly 23 to 79 with a mean of about 63 years, they were around 79% male.

Assay used: immunoSEQ multiplex PCR; TCRdb lists only in-frame clones, some missing. The table lists some 73,000 clones, 80% to 90% of them singletons. People who had autoimmune disease history or systemic immunosuppression were excluded. The timepoints at which blood was sampled were baseline, cycle 4 day 1, and cycle 7 day 1. The CDR3 totals 17 residues. Looked up from germline, CDR1 is MDHEN and CDR2 is SYDVKM. The V segment lost 2 bases and the J segment 5 bases; nucleotides outside the gene matches: 10. Sequenced here: CD4+ or CD8+ T cells sorted from blood, sampled in a trial of the OX40 agonist ivuxolimab. The chain employs TRBV28 and TRBJ2-7; 12 bases line up with TRBD1. The clonotype originates from an adult with an advanced solid tumor such as melanoma, head and neck, liver or kidney cancer. The CDR3 sequence: CASSLGPGTGGEDEQYF. As DNA, the CDR3 is TGTGCCAGCAGTTTAGGACCCGGGACAGGGGGCGAAGACGAGCAGTACTTC.